These 21 T cell receptor beta chains came from one sample sequenced in a study of blood T cell repertoires in COVID-19. Using immunoSEQ multiplex PCR, the repertoire was profiled, and TCRdb retains in-frame clones only, with some absent. Found here are 35,000 to 55,000 clones, over 85% of them singletons; the top ten hold over 15%. The sequenced material came from peripheral blood. The source is a man aged 65 to 85 with active COVID-19.

The V call is TRBV7-3, the J call TRBJ1-2; 7 bases are shared with TRBD1. This CDR3 spans 16 amino acids. CDR1 and CDR2 from the germline V gene are SGHTA and FQGTGA. V gave up 4 bases and J gave up 0 bases; unmatched junction bases: 8. CDR3 DNA sequence: TGTGCCAGCAGCTCCCGGGACAGAGACTCTAACTATGGCTACACCTTC. This codes for CASSSRDRDSNYGYTF.

CDR3 sequence (DNA): TGTGCCAGTAGTATTAGAGCGGAGTCCTACAATGAGCAGTTCTTC. Translation: CASSIRAESYNEQFF. The rearrangement uses TRBV19 and TRBJ2-1, with D possibly TRBD2 on 5 matching bases. Trimming pared 3 bases from V and 1 base from J, leaving 10 bases between. The CDR3 has 15 amino acids. Germline loops: CDR1 LNHDA, CDR2 SQIVND (reference sequence).

The chain recombines TRBV5-5 with TRBJ2-2; D gene ambiguous. Looked up from germline, CDR1 is SGHKS and CDR2 is YYEKEE (reference sequence). The CDR3 runs 13 residues. V gave up 3 bases and J gave up 3 bases, with 6 bases separating them. The CDR3 DNA reads as TGTGCCAGCAGCTCCCTCGACACCGGGGAGCTGTTTTTT. Translation gives CASSSLDTGELFF.

The J gene is TRBJ2-3, the V gene TRBV6-4, with TRBD2 matching 11 bases. The CDR3 has 16 residues. Germline CDR1 is MRHNA and CDR2 is SNTAGT. The ends lost 3 bases at V and 0 bases at J; junction bases unmatched: 2. CDR3 in DNA: TGTGCCAGCAGTGATCGGACTAGCGGGAGCACAGATACGCAGTATTTT. Translated, it gives CASSDRTSGSTDTQYF.

The chain employs TRBV7-2 and TRBJ2-5; possibly TRBD1 for D (5 bases). Germline CDR1 reads SGHTA; CDR2 reads FQGNSA. The V gene lost 5 bases and the J gene lost 5 bases, with 12 bases spanning the gap. The CDR3 extends over 13 amino acids. The CDR3 DNA reads TGTGCCAGCAGCCCAGGGCAGGGTGAGACCCAGTACTTC. Encoded protein: CASSPGQGETQYF.

The chain recombines TRBV6-5 with TRBJ2-5; TRBD1 is a possible D gene (5 bases). Between the trimmed V and J ends, which lost 6 bases and 5 bases, there was a span of 13 bases. Germline CDR1 reads MNHEY; CDR2 reads SVGAGI. The CDR3 length is 13 residues. This CDR3 is CASSRQTYETQYF. CDR3 coding DNA: TGTGCCAGCAGCCGACAGACCTACGAGACCCAGTACTTC.

V gene TRBV6-5 combines with J gene TRBJ2-2; 8 bases agree with TRBD1. Germline CDR1 reads MNHEY; CDR2 reads SVGAGI. The CDR3 length is 15 residues. The V gene end was trimmed by 6 bases and the J gene end by 4 bases; junction bases not matched to a gene: 7. CDR3 protein: CASRETGDGTGELFF. The CDR3 bases are TGTGCCAGCAGAGAGACAGGGGACGGCACCGGGGAGCTGTTTTTT.

The chain joins TRBV13 to TRBJ1-6, with TRBD1 as a possible D gene (6 bases). The CDR3 spans 15 residues. Looked up from germline, CDR1 is PRHDT and CDR2 is FYEKMQ (reference sequence). V was cut by 8 bases and J by 10 bases, with 21 bases left in between. The CDR3 nucleotides read TGTGCCAGCTCCAGGGGAGAGCTTGTAGGATCACCCCTCCACTTT. It specifies CASSRGELVGSPLHF.

The V and J genes are TRBV9 and TRBJ2-1, with 8 nucleotides matching TRBD2. There are 15 residues in the CDR3. The junction had 7 bases not matched to a gene; V was cut back by 3 bases and J by 5 bases. Germline V CDR1 and CDR2: SGDLS, YYNGEE. The CDR3 loop is CASSEETSGHNEQFF. The CDR3 DNA follows: TGTGCCAGCAGCGAGGAAACTAGCGGCCACAATGAGCAGTTCTTC.

This clone was recorded a few times. The J gene is TRBJ1-5, the V gene TRBV5-5; D gene ambiguous. The CDR3 extends over 15 amino acids. In germline, CDR1 is SGHKS, CDR2 YYEKEE (reference sequence). This CDR3 is CASPEQLYSNQPQHF. CDR3 coding DNA: TGTGCGTCCCCCGAACAGCTTTATAGCAATCAGCCCCAGCATTTT. The full variable domain, in which reference TRBV5-5 and TRBJ1-5 provide the parts outside the CDR3, is DAGVTQSPTHLIKTRGQQVTLRCSPISGHKSVSWYQQVLGQGPQFIFQYYEKEERGRGNFPDRFSARQFPNYSSELNVNALLLGDSALYLCASPEQLYSNQPQHFGDGTRLSIL.

The chain joins TRBV7-9 to TRBJ2-7, with 8 bases identical to TRBD1. Germline V gene sequence: CDR1 SEHNR, CDR2 FQNEAQ (reference sequence). V shed 6 bases and J 6 bases; nucleotides not matched to a gene: 10. CDR3 size: 14 residues. CDR3 loop: CASSSNPTGAEQYF. Here the CDR3 DNA reads TGTGCCAGCAGTTCAAACCCGACAGGGGCCGAGCAGTACTTC. Drawing the rest from reference TRBV7-9 and TRBJ2-7, the complete variable domain is DTGVSQNPRHKITKRGQNVTFRCDPISEHNRLYWYRQTLGQGPEFLTYFQNEAQLEKSRLLSDRFSAERPKGSFSTLEIQRTEQGDSAMYLCASSSNPTGAEQYFGPGTRLTVT.

The V call is TRBV5-1, the J call TRBJ2-7; tentative D call: TRBD1 (6 bases). V dropped 7 bases and J dropped 0 bases, with 11 bases sitting between them. CDR3 length: 13 residues. From germline, CDR1 is SGHRS and CDR2 YFSETQ. The CDR3 here is CASSQGISYEQYF. The CDR3 DNA sequence: TGCGCCAGCTCGCAGGGGATCTCCTACGAGCAGTACTTC. Looking up the rest from reference TRBV5-1 and TRBJ2-7 gives the full variable domain: KAGVTQTPRYLIKTRGQQVTLSCSPISGHRSVSWYQQTPGQGLQFLFEYFSETQRNKGNFPGRFSGRQFSNSRSEMNVSTLELGDSALYLCASSQGISYEQYFGPGTRLTVT.

This clone has a single count. The chain uses TRBV28 and TRBJ2-6; TRBD2 is a possible D gene (6 bases). Trimming stripped 3 bases from V and 0 bases from J, with 18 bases between. Germline CDR1 and CDR2: MDHEN and SYDVKM. CDR3 length: 19 residues. The CDR3 protein is CASSFRGAGINSGANVLTF. For the CDR3, the DNA is TGTGCCAGCAGTTTCCGCGGGGCAGGGATCAACTCTGGGGCCAACGTCCTGACTTTC.

This clone was detected a few times. An end of the junction differs from the germline gene, which may be a read error. The chain is built from TRBV7-7 and TRBJ1-5, with a possible D match to TRBD1 (5 bases). The germline V gene has CDR1 SSHAT and CDR2 FNYEAQ (reference sequence). The CDR3 sequence is 15 residues long. DNA of the CDR3: TGTGCTAGCAGAGTGACAGAAAATAGCAATCAGCCCCAGCATTTT. It codes for CASRVTENSNQPQHF.

The chain couples TRBV9 to TRBJ2-2; D might be TRBD2 (6 bases). The CDR3 spans 15 residues. V was shortened by 3 bases and J by 3 bases, with 12 bases between the two germline ends. Germline V lookup: CDR1 SGDLS, CDR2 YYNGEE. For the CDR3, the DNA is TGTGCCAGCAGCGCGGGACTGGGGGACACCGGGGAGCTGTTTTTT. This gives the protein CASSAGLGDTGELFF.

The V and J genes are TRBV5-8 and TRBJ2-7; TRBD2 might be the D (5 bases). CDR3 length: 14 residues. The V gene's germline CDR1 is SGHTS and CDR2 YDEGEE. V lost 0 bases and J 1 base, leaving 8 bases between the germline ends. The CDR3 DNA is TGTGCCAGCAGCTTGGCCGGGGTTTCCTACGAGCAGTACTTC. Protein: CASSLAGVSYEQYF.

The CDR3 region has the DNA TGTGCCAGCAGCCGGGACTTCCCAAATTCACCCCTCCACTTT. Encoded protein: CASSRDFPNSPLHF. The genes are TRBV7-9 and TRBJ1-6; tentative D call: TRBD1 (5 bases). CDR1 is SEHNR, CDR2 FQNEAQ, per germline (reference sequence). This CDR3 region has 14 residues. With 5 bases removed from V and 7 bases from J, the gap between germline ends came to 12 bases.

The chain carries TRBV5-1 and TRBJ2-1, with TRBD2 as a possible D gene (5 bases). This CDR3 comprises 16 residues. Germline values: CDR1 SGHRS, CDR2 YFSETQ. The V end was cut by 1 base, the J end by 0 bases, with 11 bases between. The CDR3 protein is CASSLPTGSSYNEQFF. CDR3 DNA: TGCGCCAGCAGCTTGCCAACGGGGAGCTCCTACAATGAGCAGTTCTTC.

This rearrangement joins TRBV10-3 to TRBJ2-1; 7 nucleotides align to TRBD1. From germline, CDR1 is ENHRY and CDR2 SYGVKD. V shed 7 bases and J 7 bases; nucleotides not matched to a gene: 7. The CDR3 consists of 13 residues. DNA of the CDR3: TGTGCCATCACGAAGGGGGCGCAAAATGAGCAGTTCTTC. Amino acid sequence: CAITKGAQNEQFF.

This chain joins TRBV12-3 or TRBV12-4 and TRBJ1-2; no clear D. The CDR3 spans 13 residues. Trimming pared 5 bases from V and 0 bases from J, leaving 7 bases between. The CDR3 region is CASSPTTNYGYTF. The CDR3 DNA reads TGTGCCAGCAGTCCGACAACTAACTATGGCTACACCTTC.

This chain joins TRBV4-1 and TRBJ2-7; no clear D. Trimming took 1 base from V and 0 from J, leaving 7 bases between them. CDR3 length: 14 residues. From germline, CDR1 is MGHRA and CDR2 YSYEKL. For the CDR3, the DNA is TGCGCCAGCAGCCAAGTCTCGGGCTCCTACGAGCAGTACTTC. Its protein is CASSQVSGSYEQYF.